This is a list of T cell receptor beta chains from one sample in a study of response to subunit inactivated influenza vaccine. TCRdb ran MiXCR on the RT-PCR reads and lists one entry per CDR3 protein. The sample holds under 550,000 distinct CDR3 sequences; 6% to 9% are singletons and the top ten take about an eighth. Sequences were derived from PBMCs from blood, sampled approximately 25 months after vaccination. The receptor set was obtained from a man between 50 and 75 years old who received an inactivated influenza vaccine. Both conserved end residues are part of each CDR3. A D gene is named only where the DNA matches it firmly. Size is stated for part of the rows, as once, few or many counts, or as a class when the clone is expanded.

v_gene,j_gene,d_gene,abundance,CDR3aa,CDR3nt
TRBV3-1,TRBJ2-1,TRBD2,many,CASSLRGGKNEQFF,TGTGCCAGCAGCCTTAGGGGAGGGAAGAATGAGCAGTTCTTC
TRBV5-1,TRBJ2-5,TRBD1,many,CASSRTGLLETQYF,TGCGCCAGCAGCAGGACAGGGTTGCTGGAGACCCAGTACTTC
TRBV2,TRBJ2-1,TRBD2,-,CASSEGAGGPEEQFF,TGTGCCAGCAGTGAAGGCGCGGGAGGGCCGGAGGAGCAGTTCTTC
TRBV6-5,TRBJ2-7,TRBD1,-,CASSYSRKGTGWF,TGTGCCAGCAGTTACTCGAGGAAAGGGACAGGGTGGTTC
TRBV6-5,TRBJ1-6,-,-,CASSYVSGAGNSPLHF,TGTGCCAGCAGTTACGTGTCGGGGGCAGGAAATTCACCCCTCCACTTT
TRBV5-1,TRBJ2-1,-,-,CASSLASGTGNEQFF,TGCGCCAGCAGCTTGGCCTCGGGGACGGGGAATGAGCAGTTCTTC
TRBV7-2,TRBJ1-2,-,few,CASSATGDGGYTF,TGTGCCAGCAGCGCCACGGGGGATGGTGGCTACACCTTC
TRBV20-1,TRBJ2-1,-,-,CSAARLGGPINNEQFF,TGCAGTGCTGCCAGATTGGGGGGCCCGATCAACAATGAGCAGTTCTTC
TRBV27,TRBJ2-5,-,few,CASSLSLSTWQETQYF,TGTGCCAGCAGTTTATCGCTGTCAACATGGCAAGAGACCCAGTACTTC
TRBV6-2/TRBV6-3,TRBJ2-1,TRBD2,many,CASSGGTSVLGEQFF,TGTGCCAGCAGTGGGGGGACTAGCGTTCTGGGGGAGCAGTTCTTC
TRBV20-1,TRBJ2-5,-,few,CSARRGWSQETQYF,TGCAGTGCTAGAAGGGGGTGGTCCCAAGAGACCCAGTACTTC
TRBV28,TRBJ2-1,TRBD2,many,CASREGLAGGPSDEQFF,TGTGCCAGCAGGGAGGGACTAGCGGGAGGGCCCTCGGATGAGCAGTTCTTC
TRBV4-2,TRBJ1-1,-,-,CASSQEGRGIEAFF,TGTGCCAGCAGCCAAGAAGGTAGGGGGATTGAAGCTTTCTTT
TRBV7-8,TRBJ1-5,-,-,CASSRYRSDQPQHF,TGTGCCAGCAGTCGGTACAGATCCGATCAGCCCCAGCATTTT
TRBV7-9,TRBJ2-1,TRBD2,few,CASSPVAGPYNEQFF,TGTGCCAGCAGCCCCGTAGCGGGACCCTACAATGAGCAGTTCTTC
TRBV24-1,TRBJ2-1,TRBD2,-,CATSGKTSVVEQFF,TGTGCCACCAGTGGCAAAACTAGCGTGGTTGAGCAGTTCTTC
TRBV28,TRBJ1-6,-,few,CASRGAPGSPLHF,TGTGCCAGCAGGGGGGCCCCAGGTTCACCCCTCCACTTT
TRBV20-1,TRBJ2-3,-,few,CSASGGDKSYPTDTQYF,TGCAGTGCTAGCGGGGGAGACAAATCTTACCCCACAGATACGCAGTATTTT